A selection of T cell receptor beta chains follows, all from one sample in a study of cytomegalovirus exposure and HLA in healthy donors. TCRdb keeps only in-frame clones here, not all; method: immunoSEQ multiplex PCR. Of about 220,000 clones in the sample, 85% to 90% were seen once. Sequences were obtained from PBMCs. These receptors all come from a young woman in good health and CMV-seronegative. Each CDR3 is given with its conserved first and last residue. The order of the fields is V gene, J gene, clone size, D gene, CDR3 DNA, CDR3 protein. The D gene is left open where the match is weak. Size is stated for part of the rows, as once, few or many counts, or as a class when the clone is expanded.

TRBV2	TRBJ2-5	-	TRBD2	TGTGCCAGCAGTTCAAACTTAGCGGGAGAAGAGGAAGAGACCCAGTACTTC	CASSSNLAGEEEETQYF
TRBV7-3	TRBJ1-2	-	-	TGTGCCAGCAGCTTATGTGTGGTCGGTGGCTACACCTTC	CASSLCVVGGYTF
TRBV5-1	TRBJ2-1	-	-	TGCGCCAGCAGCTTGACGGGAGAATACAATGAGCAGTTCTTC	CASSLTGEYNEQFF
TRBV5-1	TRBJ2-1	-	-	TGCGCCAGCAGCTTGGAACTAGCCAACAATGAGCAGTTCTTC	CASSLELANNEQFF
TRBV2	TRBJ2-5	-	TRBD2	TGTGCCAGCAGTACCCGCGGGAGAGCGAGGGAGACCCAGTACTTC	CASSTRGRARETQYF
TRBV9	TRBJ1-2	-	-	TGTGCCAGCAGCGTAGGGGCCAAAGGGACATATGGCTACACCTTC	CASSVGAKGTYGYTF
TRBV5-4	TRBJ2-6	-	-	TGTGCCAGTACAGTCCCCTCTGGGGCCAACGTCCTGACTTTC	CASTVPSGANVLTF
TRBV5-4	TRBJ2-7	-	-	TGTGCCAGCAGCCCGACCGGGACTGGAACCTACGAGCAGTACTTC	CASSPTGTGTYEQYF
TRBV5-1	TRBJ2-2	-	TRBD2	TGCGCCAGCAGCCCCGGGGGGTCAAGGGCCGGGGAGCTGTTTTTT	CASSPGGSRAGELFF
TRBV5-3	TRBJ2-1	-	-	TGTGCCAGAAGCTCAATAGCGGCCATGTCCTACAATGAGCAGTTCTTC	CARSSIAAMSYNEQFF
TRBV29-1	TRBJ2-5	-	TRBD1	TGCAGCGTTGCAACAGGGGGGTCCGGGGAGACCCAGTACTTC	CSVATGGSGETQYF
TRBV5-6	TRBJ2-1	once	-	TGTGCCAGCAGCTCGAAGCTGAAGAGCTCCTACAATGAGCAGTTCTTC	CASSSKLKSSYNEQFF
TRBV7-9	TRBJ1-1	-	-	TGTGCCAGCAGCACACACGAAAACACTGAAGCTTTCTTT	CASSTHENTEAFF
TRBV6-5	TRBJ1-3	once	TRBD1	TGTGCCAGCAGTTCAGACAGGGGACGGGGAAACACCATATATTTT	CASSSDRGRGNTIYF
TRBV19	TRBJ1-1	-	-	TGTGCCAGTAGTAAATTACAGGGAGAGCCGGACACTGAAGCTTTCTTT	CASSKLQGEPDTEAFF
TRBV27	TRBJ1-1	-	-	TGTGCCAGCAGTTATACCAGGGGACTGAACACTGAAGCTTTCTTT	CASSYTRGLNTEAFF
TRBV19	TRBJ2-7	-	TRBD1	TGTGCCAGTAGTATTTCCCGGGACAGGGTCTCCGAGCAGTACTTC	CASSISRDRVSEQYF
TRBV7-9	TRBJ2-1	few	-	TGTGCCAGCAGCTTAATACAGGGACCCTACAATGAGCAGTTCTTC	CASSLIQGPYNEQFF
TRBV12-5	TRBJ2-3	-	-	TGTGCTAGTGGTTTGGAACTAGGATCGCAGTATTTT	CASGLELGSQYF
TRBV5-4	TRBJ1-1	-	-	TGTGCCAGCAGCCCATGGACAGAACAGAACACTGAAGCTTTCTTT	CASSPWTEQNTEAFF
TRBV6-1	TRBJ2-1	-	-	TGTGCCAGCAGTGGGGGGGTCGGGACAGTCTACAATGAGCAGTTCTTC	CASSGGVGTVYNEQFF
TRBV5-5	TRBJ2-3	-	-	TGTGCCAGCAGCTTGGACCCCTACGATACAGATACGCAGTATTTT	CASSLDPYDTDTQYF
TRBV4-2	TRBJ1-2	few	-	TGTGCCAGCAGCCAAGAACAGGTTAGCTATGGCTACACCTTC	CASSQEQVSYGYTF
TRBV5-6	TRBJ2-1	-	-	TGTGCCAGCAGCTTGGTTTGGGGACTGGACAATGAGCAGTTCTTC	CASSLVWGLDNEQFF
TRBV10-1	TRBJ1-1	-	TRBD1	TGCGCCAGCAGGAACAGGGGGCGGACTGAAGCTTTCTTT	CASRNRGRTEAFF
TRBV28	TRBJ2-7	-	-	TGTGCCAGCAGTTTGGGACACCCCTACGAGCAGTACTTC	CASSLGHPYEQYF
TRBV19	TRBJ2-7	once	-	TGTGCCAGTAGTGTACCGGGACTGAACTACGAGCAGTACTTC	CASSVPGLNYEQYF